The sequence of this TCR beta chain was determined in a study of shared clonotypes between healthy human individuals. Study-level background: Each donor contributed plates that comprised three CD4 naive, three CD4 memory, two CD8 naive and one CD8 memory.

This CDR3 comprises 14 residues. The junction had 2 bases not matched to a gene; V was cut back by 1 base and J by 5 bases. CDR1 is SGHRS, CDR2 YFSETQ, per germline. TCRdb's copy holds only in-frame clones and misses some; the assay was immunoSEQ multiplex PCR. The sample shows 2 million to 3 million clones, roughly 93% of them seen only once. This sequence originates from a man aged 18-30 years in good health. Some clones in this sample may be carry-over from other donors' samples. The V call is TRBV5-1, the J call TRBJ2-1; TRBD2 agrees at 8 bases. The sample taken for sequencing was naive CD4+ T cells from PBMCs. This sample's subset: CD45RA+ positively selected. As DNA, the CDR3 is TGCGCCAGCAGCTTGTTTAGCGGGAACAATGAGCAGTTCTTC. This encodes CASSLFSGNNEQFF.